This entry describes one T cell receptor beta chain. Its antigen is currently unknown. This sample stems from a study of CD4 T cells in relation to SARS-CoV-2 and coronaviruses. Study-level information: Negative control cultures got HIV-1 Nef peptides or no peptide. General study results and limits: Pre-pandemic and post-infection samples never came from the same donor. In roughly 65% of donors, memory CD4+ clonotypes crossrecognized SARS-CoV-2 and at least one common cold coronavirus spike.

Sequencing used immunoSEQ multiplex PCR; TCRdb keeps in-frame clones, though not all of them. The table includes 20,000 to 25,000 clones, about 80% detected once. CD4+ T cells from unexposed donors were obtained before the COVID-19 pandemic (2011-2018). After ten to eleven days of culture, CD4+ T cells were isolated. This receptor was taken from a human donor in good health. The sequenced sample consisted of CD4+ T cells from PBMCs, cultured in vitro.

This CDR3 reads CAISENEVTGGEAFF. The CDR3 DNA follows: TGTGCCATCAGTGAGAATGAGGTTACCGGAGGTGAAGCTTTCTTT. J is TRBJ1-1 and V is TRBV10-3, with D unclear. The V gene lost 2 bases and the J gene lost 7 bases, with 17 bases spanning the gap. Germline CDR1 ENHRY, CDR2 SYGVKD. This CDR3 region has 15 residues.